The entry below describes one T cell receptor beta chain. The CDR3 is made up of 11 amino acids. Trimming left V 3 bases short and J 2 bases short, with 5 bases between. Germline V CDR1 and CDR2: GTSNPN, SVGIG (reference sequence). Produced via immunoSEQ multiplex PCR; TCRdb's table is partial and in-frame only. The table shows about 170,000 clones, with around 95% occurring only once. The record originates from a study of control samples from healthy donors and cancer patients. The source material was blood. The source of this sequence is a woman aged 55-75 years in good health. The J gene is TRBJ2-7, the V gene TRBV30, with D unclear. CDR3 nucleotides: TGTGCCTGGAGGTTGGCCTACGAGCAGTACTTC. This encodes CAWRLAYEQYF. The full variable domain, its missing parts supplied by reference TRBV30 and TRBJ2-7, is SQTIHQWPATLVQPVGSPLSLECTVEGTSNPNLYWYRQAAGRGLQLLFYSVGIGQISSEVPQNLSASRPQDRQFILSSKKLLLSDSGFYLCAWRLAYEQYFGPGTRLTVT.